One T cell receptor beta chain is described in this entry. By flow cytometry, patients selected for sequencing had shown an expansion of CD8+CD57+ cells. This sample was included in a study of CD8+CD57+ T cells in acquired aplastic anemia. Study background: On average, sorted CD4+ and CD8+ cells gave approximately 3.5 ug of DNA.

The TCR beta profiling, which covered VDJ combination and CDR3 sequence, was carried out using genomic DNA as the template. TCRdb recomputed calls from the reads with MiXCR, one row per CDR3 protein. The sample lists about 180,000 distinct CDR3 sequences; less than 65% were seen once. The CDR3 sequence is 14 residues long. CDR1 and CDR2 (germline): SGHTA, FQGNSA. Trimming took off 3 bases at V and 2 bases at J, with 9 bases between the two ends. This sequence joins TRBV7-2 and TRBJ2-3; possible D gene TRBD1, 6 bases. The sequence derives from a human donor with aplastic anemia. Sequencing was carried out using sorted CD4+, CD8+, or CD8+CD57+ T cells (not recorded which) from PBMCs. CDR3 loop: CASSFGQTTDTQYF. The CDR3 bases are TGTGCCAGCAGCTTTGGACAGACCACAGATACGCAGTATTTT.